Listed below are T cell receptor beta chains from one sample, sequenced in a study of beta chain features in type 1 diabetes. Sequenced by immunoSEQ multiplex PCR; TCRdb stores in-frame clones only, minus some. The data hold over 200,000 clones, with about a tenth observed a single time. Source material: naive CD4+ T cells from blood. The source of these receptors is a man in his thirties or forties with type 1 diabetes. Both conserved end residues are part of each CDR3. D genes are given only for firm matches. Some rows mark clone size as missing; the rest say once, few, many or name a class of expanded clone.

CDR3nt | CDR3aa | v_gene | abundance | d_gene | j_gene
TGTGCCAGTAGTATCCAGGGGGGTACAAGAGATGAGCAGTTCTTC | CASSIQGGTRDEQFF | TRBV19 | NA | NA | TRBJ2-1
TGTGCCAGCAGCCGGCGCCTAGAAGAGACCCAGTACTTC | CASSRRLEETQYF | TRBV7-9 | few | NA | TRBJ2-5
TGTGCCAGCAGCAGCAGGACAGCGCAAGAGACCCAGTACTTC | CASSSRTAQETQYF | TRBV9 | few | NA | TRBJ2-5
TGTGCCAGCAGCTTACAAGCGGGGGGGCCGGAGACCCAGTACTTC | CASSLQAGGPETQYF | TRBV7-9 | few | TRBD2 | TRBJ2-5
TGCGCCAGCACCACAGGGACCCAAGAGACCCAGTACTTC | CASTTGTQETQYF | TRBV5-1 | few | NA | TRBJ2-5
TGTGCCAGCTCACCAGGGCAGGACTCCTACACCGGGGAGCTGTTTTTT | CASSPGQDSYTGELFF | TRBV18 | once | NA | TRBJ2-2
TGTGCCATCAGAGGACAGCAACTCGACCCAGATACGCAGTATTTT | CAIRGQQLDPDTQYF | TRBV10-3 | NA | NA | TRBJ2-3
TGCGCCAGCAGCCAAAAGACAGACTCTATGGGCAATCAGCCCCAGCATTTT | CASSQKTDSMGNQPQHF | TRBV4-1 | few | NA | TRBJ1-5
TGTAGGGGGCAGGGGGATTGGGGCTACACCTTC | CRGQGDWGYTF | TRBV30 | few | TRBD1 | TRBJ1-2
TGTGCCAGCTCACCACCGAGTCTTAACAATGAGCAGTTCTTC | CASSPPSLNNEQFF | TRBV18 | few | NA | TRBJ2-1
TGTGCCAGCAGCTTGTCCTTCGGGAGCTCCTACAATGAGCAGTTCTTC | CASSLSFGSSYNEQFF | TRBV5-4 | few | NA | TRBJ2-1
TGTGCCAGCAGCGTAGGGACTAGCGGATACTCATCCACAGATACGCAGTATTTT | CASSVGTSGYSSTDTQYF | TRBV9 | few | TRBD2 | TRBJ2-3
TGTGCCAGTCAGTTTAGCGGCACCGGGGAGCTGTTTTTT | CASQFSGTGELFF | TRBV19 | few | NA | TRBJ2-2
NA | CASILVSLDRGQDTQYF | TRBV2 | NA | NA | TRBJ2-3
TGTGCCAGCAGTTCTCGGACAGGGGTAGGTGAGCAGTACTTC | CASSSRTGVGEQYF | TRBV28 | few | TRBD1 | TRBJ2-7
TGTGCCAGTAACAGGGGCTACACCTTC | CASNRGYTF | TRBV7-9 | few | NA | TRBJ1-2
TGTGCCAGCAGCGTAGCTTTGGAGGGCTCTTCCTACAATGAGCAGTTCTTC | CASSVALEGSSYNEQFF | TRBV9 | NA | NA | TRBJ2-1
TGTGCCAGCAGCTTGACGACTAGCTCCTACAATGAGCAGTTCTTC | CASSLTTSSYNEQFF | TRBV5-4 | few | NA | TRBJ2-1
TGTGCCAGCAGCCCCGAGGAGACCCAGTACTTC | CASSPEETQYF | TRBV2 | few | NA | TRBJ2-5
TGTGCCAGCCAGATGTCGCAGGGTGGTGGTGAGACCCAGTACTTC | CASQMSQGGGETQYF | TRBV19 | few | NA | TRBJ2-5
TGTGCCAGCAGCTTACGGGGGTCGGCTGGAAACACCATATATTTT | CASSLRGSAGNTIYF | TRBV11-2 | NA | NA | TRBJ1-3
TGCAGCTCACGGCGGCTAGCGGGGGTAGATACGCAGTATTTT | CSSRRLAGVDTQYF | TRBV29-1 | few | TRBD2 | TRBJ2-3
TGTGCCAGCAGCCGAACAGGGGAAGAGACCCAGTACTTC | CASSRTGEETQYF | TRBV7-2 | few | TRBD1 | TRBJ2-5